These T cell receptor beta chains were read from a single sample in a study of control samples from healthy donors and cancer patients. Repertoires were generated with immunoSEQ multiplex PCR, while TCRdb's copy carries only in-frame clones and drops some. The sample carries approximately 150,000 clones, roughly 94% recorded once. What was sequenced was PBMCs. These receptors were obtained from a man aged 55 to 70 with colorectal cancer. CDR3s include the opening cysteine and the closing phenylalanine or tryptophan. Each record gives: clone size, V gene, D gene, J gene, CDR3 DNA, CDR3 protein. D genes are given only for firm matches. Rows give clone size only sometimes, using once, few, many, or a class for an expanded clone.

abundance: -
v_gene: TRBV18
d_gene: -
j_gene: TRBJ1-1
CDR3nt: TGTGCCAGCTCCAGACAGCAGAACACTGAAGCTTTCTTT
CDR3aa: CASSRQQNTEAFF

abundance: -
v_gene: TRBV5-1
d_gene: TRBD1
j_gene: TRBJ1-2
CDR3nt: TGCGCCAGCAGCTTGGGGACAGGTACTAACTATGGCTACACCTTC
CDR3aa: CASSLGTGTNYGYTF

abundance: once
v_gene: TRBV19
d_gene: TRBD2
j_gene: TRBJ2-1
CDR3nt: TGTGCCAGTAGCGGGACTAGCGGGGGCTACAATGAGCAGTTCTTC
CDR3aa: CASSGTSGGYNEQFF

abundance: -
v_gene: TRBV10-2
d_gene: TRBD2
j_gene: TRBJ2-1
CDR3nt: TGCGCCAGCAGTGAAGAGTGGGGGGGAGGGTACAATGAGCAGTTCTTC
CDR3aa: CASSEEWGGGYNEQFF

abundance: -
v_gene: TRBV7-9
d_gene: -
j_gene: TRBJ1-1
CDR3nt: TGTGCCAGCAGCTTACAGGGATTGAACACTGAAGCTTTCTTT
CDR3aa: CASSLQGLNTEAFF

abundance: -
v_gene: TRBV6-5
d_gene: -
j_gene: TRBJ1-2
CDR3nt: TGTGCCAGCAGTTACGCAGGGAAGGGTGGCTACACCTTC
CDR3aa: CASSYAGKGGYTF

abundance: -
v_gene: TRBV10-3
d_gene: -
j_gene: TRBJ1-2
CDR3nt: TGTGCCATCAGTGATGGGCGGGGGGAGACCTATGGCTACACCTTC
CDR3aa: CAISDGRGETYGYTF

abundance: -
v_gene: TRBV2
d_gene: -
j_gene: TRBJ2-5
CDR3nt: TGTGCCAGCAGTTCGGGACACCTTTACCAAGAGACCCAGTACTTC
CDR3aa: CASSSGHLYQETQYF

abundance: -
v_gene: TRBV5-1
d_gene: TRBD1
j_gene: TRBJ1-2
CDR3nt: TGCGCCAGCAGCCGGGCAGGGGGCGAATATGGCTACACCTTC
CDR3aa: CASSRAGGEYGYTF

abundance: once
v_gene: TRBV19
d_gene: -
j_gene: TRBJ1-2
CDR3nt: TGTGCCAGTAGACAGGGTAATACCTATGGCTACACCTTC
CDR3aa: CASRQGNTYGYTF

abundance: -
v_gene: TRBV6-5
d_gene: TRBD1
j_gene: TRBJ2-3
CDR3nt: TGTGCCAGCAGTTCCACAGGGGAAGCAATGGATACGCAGTATTTT
CDR3aa: CASSSTGEAMDTQYF

abundance: -
v_gene: TRBV29-1
d_gene: -
j_gene: TRBJ1-1
CDR3nt: TGCAGCGTTGATCAGGGCCCCGAATGGGCTTTCTTT
CDR3aa: CSVDQGPEWAFF

abundance: -
v_gene: TRBV12-3/TRBV12-4
d_gene: -
j_gene: TRBJ2-7
CDR3nt: TGTGCCAGCAGCAAGGAGGTCGAGCAGTACTTC
CDR3aa: CASSKEVEQYF

abundance: -
v_gene: TRBV19
d_gene: TRBD1
j_gene: TRBJ2-3
CDR3nt: TGTGCCAGTAGTAGGGGACAGGGGACAGATACGCAGTATTTT
CDR3aa: CASSRGQGTDTQYF

abundance: -
v_gene: TRBV18
d_gene: -
j_gene: TRBJ1-2
CDR3nt: TGTGCCAGCTCACCGTCAGATGGCTACACCTTC
CDR3aa: CASSPSDGYTF

abundance: -
v_gene: TRBV7-2
d_gene: -
j_gene: TRBJ1-3
CDR3nt: TGTGCCAGCAGCGTAAGGGGGGGCTTAGGCTCTGGAAACACCATATATTTT
CDR3aa: CASSVRGGLGSGNTIYF

abundance: -
v_gene: TRBV5-6
d_gene: -
j_gene: TRBJ2-5
CDR3nt: TGTGCCAGCAGCTTGAGGGGGGGAGAGACCCAGTACTTC
CDR3aa: CASSLRGGETQYF

abundance: -
v_gene: TRBV19
d_gene: -
j_gene: TRBJ2-2
CDR3nt: TGTGCCAGTAGACAGGGGGAGGGGGGCGGGGAGCTGTTTTTT
CDR3aa: CASRQGEGGGELFF

abundance: -
v_gene: TRBV24-1
d_gene: -
j_gene: TRBJ1-1
CDR3nt: TGTGCCACCCGCGGGGAGATGAACACTGAAGCTTTCTTT
CDR3aa: CATRGEMNTEAFF

abundance: -
v_gene: TRBV6-2/TRBV6-3
d_gene: TRBD2
j_gene: TRBJ2-2
CDR3nt: TGTGCCAGCACCCCGACTGTAGGGACTAGCCGATACACCGGGGAGCTGTTTTTT
CDR3aa: CASTPTVGTSRYTGELFF

abundance: -
v_gene: TRBV18
d_gene: -
j_gene: TRBJ1-1
CDR3nt: TGTGCCAGCTCCCCATCCCGGGAGGGGAACACTGAAGCTTTCTTT
CDR3aa: CASSPSREGNTEAFF

abundance: -
v_gene: TRBV7-2
d_gene: TRBD2
j_gene: TRBJ2-4
CDR3nt: TGTGCCAGCAGCTTAGGTAGCGGGGGGGCCGACAAAAACATTCAGTACTTC
CDR3aa: CASSLGSGGADKNIQYF

abundance: -
v_gene: TRBV5-6
d_gene: -
j_gene: TRBJ1-1
CDR3nt: TGTGCCAGCAGCTCGACACGGTCTGAAGCTTTCTTT
CDR3aa: CASSSTRSEAFF

abundance: -
v_gene: TRBV7-9
d_gene: -
j_gene: TRBJ1-1
CDR3nt: TGTGCCAGCAGCTTAGCGCTGAGGGGTGAAGCTTTCTTT
CDR3aa: CASSLALRGEAFF

abundance: once
v_gene: TRBV27
d_gene: -
j_gene: TRBJ2-3
CDR3nt: TGTGCCAGCAGTACCTCGACAGGTTTAGATACGCAGTATTTT
CDR3aa: CASSTSTGLDTQYF

abundance: -
v_gene: TRBV28
d_gene: -
j_gene: TRBJ2-1
CDR3nt: TGTGCCAGCAGCTCCAGCTCCTACAATGAGCAGTTCTTC
CDR3aa: CASSSSSYNEQFF

abundance: -
v_gene: TRBV29-1
d_gene: TRBD1
j_gene: TRBJ1-4
CDR3nt: TGCAGCGTCGGGACCGGGACAGGCGCAGTCGAAAAACTGTTTTTT
CDR3aa: CSVGTGTGAVEKLFF

abundance: -
v_gene: TRBV10-3
d_gene: TRBD1
j_gene: TRBJ1-1
CDR3nt: TGTGCCATCAGTGAGTCGGGACAGAGCCTCGCTGAAGCTTTCTTT
CDR3aa: CAISESGQSLAEAFF

abundance: -
v_gene: TRBV6-5
d_gene: TRBD1
j_gene: TRBJ1-2
CDR3nt: TGTGCCAGCAGCACCGGACAGGGAGGCTATGGCTACACCTTC
CDR3aa: CASSTGQGGYGYTF